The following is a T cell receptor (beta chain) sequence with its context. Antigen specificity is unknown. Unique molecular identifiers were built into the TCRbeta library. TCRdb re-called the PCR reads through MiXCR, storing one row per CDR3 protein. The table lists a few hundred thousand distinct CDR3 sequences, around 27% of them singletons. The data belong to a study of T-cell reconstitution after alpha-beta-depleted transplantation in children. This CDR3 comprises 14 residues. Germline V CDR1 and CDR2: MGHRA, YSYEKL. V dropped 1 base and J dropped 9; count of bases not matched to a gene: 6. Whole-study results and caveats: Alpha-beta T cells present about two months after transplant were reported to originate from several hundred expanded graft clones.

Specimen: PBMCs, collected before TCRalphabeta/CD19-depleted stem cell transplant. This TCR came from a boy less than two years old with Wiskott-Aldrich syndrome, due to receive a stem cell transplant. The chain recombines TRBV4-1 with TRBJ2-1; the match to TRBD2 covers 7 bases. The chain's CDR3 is CASSQGLALTEQFF. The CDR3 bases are TGCGCCAGCAGCCAAGGACTAGCTCTGACTGAGCAGTTCTTC.